The source of this TCR beta chain is a study of cytomegalovirus exposure and HLA in healthy donors. On the study more broadly: The Caucasian-associated ancestry cluster contained 81% of the 398 genotyped donors.

PCR employed 60 Vbeta and 13 Jbeta primers. Clones were sequenced by immunoSEQ multiplex PCR, and TCRdb holds only the in-frame ones, with some missing. The sample has about 200,000 clones, about 80% seen once; the top ten hold nearly 6%. This clone turned up a few times. Its antigen is still unknown. V shed 7 bases and J 1 base; nucleotides not matched to a gene: 6. The CDR3 contains 14 residues. Per germline, CDR1 MNHNY and CDR2 SVGAGI (reference sequence). Study outcomes and limitations: Reportedly, cytomegalovirus status was diagnosed with high sensitivity and specificity. It was shown in a later analysis that HLA-associated TCR beta chains were more clonally expanded than other, equally common chains. In a later analysis, TCR beta V- and J-gene trimming was associated with a missense DCLRE1C variant.

The sample comprised PBMCs. This rearrangement joins TRBV6-6 to TRBJ1-1; 7 bases are shared with TRBD1. The clonotype comes from a middle-aged man in good health and CMV-seropositive. The CDR3 nucleotides read TGTGCCAGCACCCTGCAGGGGGGGAACACTGAAGCTTTCTTT. Its translation: CASTLQGGNTEAFF.